This TCR beta chain appears in the sequencing data of a study of human T cells and chemical hapten exposure. Background on the study: Alopecia areata, totalis or universalis affected patients who were mostly female.

Time point given: patch test 2, 6 weeks after DPC sensitization. Treatment described: therapeutic diphenylcyclopropenone sensitization with weekly scalp DPC. The CDR3 covers 14 residues. V was clipped by 2 bases and J by 1 base; unmatched bases: 1. Germline-derived CDR1 and CDR2 are SGHRS and YFSETQ. Study observations and caveats: Every donor had alopecia, and their immune response may therefore differ from healthy people's.

TCRdb re-called the RACE reads with MiXCR, one entry per CDR3 protein. The sample consists of about 73,000 distinct CDR3 sequences, 7.5% to 9.5% of them appearing once. The sample holds a few counts of this clonotype. What it recognizes is unknown. The J gene is TRBJ2-3, the V gene TRBV5-1, with 7 bases aligning to TRBD1. This clonotype was sampled from a woman aged 45-59 years with alopecia areata. Some clones in this sample may be carry-over from other donors' samples. Sequencing used whole blood, obtained in connection with sensitization to the hapten diphenylcyclopropenone (DPC). This CDR3 is CASSFGQGTDTQYF. The DNA for the CDR3 is TGCGCCAGCAGCTTCGGACAGGGCACAGATACGCAGTATTTT.